The clone carrying this TCR beta chain occurred a few times. Antigen specificity is unknown. The sample comes from a study of beta chain features in type 1 diabetes. Study-level points and caveats: All four CD4+ subsets from Type 1 diabetes patients carried moderately but significantly shorter TCRB CDR3s. These data did not resolve whether HLA type affects TCRB rearrangement.

Expressed TCRB transcripts got sequenced, as all isolated RNA was reverse transcribed. Naive, central memory and regulatory T cell samples yielded about 3.57 million reads on average. Clones were sequenced by immunoSEQ multiplex PCR, and TCRdb holds only the in-frame ones, with some missing. The repertoire consists of 400,000 or so clones, with 10% to 15% occurring once and the leading ten covering 0.01%. Sorting of CD4+ naive, central memory, regulatory and stem cell-like memory cells was performed via CD45RO/CCR7/CD25/CD127/CD95/CD27. This CDR3 spans 13 amino acids. With 4 bases removed from V and 1 base from J, the gap between germline ends came to 5 bases. Germline CDR1 is MDHEN and CDR2 is SYDVKM.

V usage is TRBV28 and J usage is TRBJ1-3; D not resolved. The TCR was taken from a woman aged 18-29 years with type 1 diabetes. Sequencing input: naive CD4+ T cells from blood. The CDR3 is CASSSLSGNTIYF. The CDR3 DNA reads as TGTGCCAGCAGTTCCCTATCTGGAAACACCATATATTTT.